The T cell receptor beta chain described here comes from a study of control samples from healthy donors and cancer patients. The germline CDR1 and CDR2 sequences are SGHVS and FQNEAQ. The CDR3 covers 12 residues. The V and J ends lost 5 bases and 8 bases respectively, with 9 bases between them. The table came from immunoSEQ multiplex PCR; TCRdb's copy has only in-frame clones and leaves some out. Of 90,000 to 110,000 clones listed, roughly nine tenths are singletons. This TCR came from a human donor in good health. The donor label of this sample is uncertain. The sample was blood. J is TRBJ1-4 and V is TRBV7-8; D unresolved. This chain's CDR3 is CASSRLGEKLFF. The CDR3 nucleotides read TGTGCCAGCAGCCGTCTGGGGGAAAAACTGTTTTTT.